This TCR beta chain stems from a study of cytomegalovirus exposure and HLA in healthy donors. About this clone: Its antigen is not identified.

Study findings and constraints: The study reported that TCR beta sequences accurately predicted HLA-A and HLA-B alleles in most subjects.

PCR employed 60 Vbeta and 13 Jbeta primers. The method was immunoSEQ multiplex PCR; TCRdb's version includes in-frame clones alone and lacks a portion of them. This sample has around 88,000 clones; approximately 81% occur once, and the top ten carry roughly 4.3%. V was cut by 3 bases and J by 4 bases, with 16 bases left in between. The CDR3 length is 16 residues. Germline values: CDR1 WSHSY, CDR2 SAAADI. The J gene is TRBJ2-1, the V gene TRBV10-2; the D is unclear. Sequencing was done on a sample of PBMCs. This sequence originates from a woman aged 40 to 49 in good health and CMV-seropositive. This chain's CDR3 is CASSDWAASNYNEQFF. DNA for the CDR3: TGCGCCAGCAGTGACTGGGCCGCCTCCAATTACAATGAGCAGTTCTTC.